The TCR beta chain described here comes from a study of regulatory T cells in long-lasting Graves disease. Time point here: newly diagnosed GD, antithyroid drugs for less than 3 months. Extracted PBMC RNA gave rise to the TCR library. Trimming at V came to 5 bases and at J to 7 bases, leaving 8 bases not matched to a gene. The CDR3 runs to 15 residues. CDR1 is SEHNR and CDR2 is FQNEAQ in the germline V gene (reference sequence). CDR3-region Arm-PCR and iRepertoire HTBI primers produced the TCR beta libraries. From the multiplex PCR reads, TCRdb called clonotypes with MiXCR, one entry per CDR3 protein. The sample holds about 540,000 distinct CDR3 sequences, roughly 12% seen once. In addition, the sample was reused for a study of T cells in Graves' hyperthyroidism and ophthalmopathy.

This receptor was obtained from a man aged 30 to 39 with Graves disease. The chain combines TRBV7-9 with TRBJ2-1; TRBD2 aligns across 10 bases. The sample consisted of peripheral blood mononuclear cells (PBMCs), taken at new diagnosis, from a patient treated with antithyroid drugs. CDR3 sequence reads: CASSALAGAENEQFF. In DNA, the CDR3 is TGTGCCAGCAGCGCTCTAGCGGGAGCAGAGAATGAGCAGTTCTTC.